Listed below are T cell receptor beta chains from one sample, sequenced in a study of PD-L1 blockade in urothelial cancer. Data came from immunoSEQ multiplex PCR; TCRdb stores just in-frame clones and leaves some out. The sample records approximately 32,000 clones, more than 65% being singletons. Sequencing used PBMCs, obtained around atezolizumab (anti-PD-L1) treatment. These receptors all stem from a man in his 70s with urothelial cancer. Both conserved end residues are part of each CDR3. D genes are given only for firm matches. Where a row states a size, it is once, few, many or the class of an expanded clone; other rows omit it.

size	D	V	J	DNA	CDR3
.	.	TRBV28	TRBJ1-2	TGTGCCAGCAGTCCGCGTTCTCGGGGCTACACCTTC	CASSPRSRGYTF
.	.	TRBV4-3	TRBJ2-2	TGCGCCAGCAGCCAAGATACGGCCGGGGAGCTGTTTTTT	CASSQDTAGELFF
few	.	TRBV6-6	TRBJ1-3	TGTGCCAGCTGGTCTGGACTGACTGGAAACACCATATATTTT	CASWSGLTGNTIYF
.	.	TRBV5-4	TRBJ1-2	TGTGCCAGCAGGCTAGGAACAGGGTTCGATGGCTACACCTTC	CASRLGTGFDGYTF
.	.	TRBV7-6	TRBJ2-2	TGTGCCAGCAGCTTACTTGTGACCGGGGAGCTGTTTTTT	CASSLLVTGELFF
.	.	TRBV19	TRBJ2-6	TGTGCCAGTAGTATGGCGGGGAGCGGGGCCAACGTCCTGACTTTC	CASSMAGSGANVLTF
.	.	TRBV7-8	TRBJ1-2	TGTGCCAGCAGCTTAGTAGGGGACTATGGCTACACCTTC	CASSLVGDYGYTF
.	TRBD2	TRBV6-5	TRBJ2-5	TGTGCCAGCAGTTTTGCGGGGGGGCGGGAGACCCAGTACTTC	CASSFAGGRETQYF
once	.	TRBV7-3	TRBJ1-1	TGTGCCAGCAGCTTAACGCCAGGGCCGAGCACTGAAGCTTTCTTT	CASSLTPGPSTEAFF
.	.	TRBV4-1	TRBJ2-5	TGCGCCAGCAGCCAAGATCTCCAGGGGCGTCGCCGTTTGGAGACCCAGTACTTC	CASSQDLQGRRRLETQYF
.	.	TRBV5-4	TRBJ1-4	TGTGCCAGCAGCAAAAGGGGAGGGAATGAAAAACTGTTTTTT	CASSKRGGNEKLFF
.	.	TRBV27	TRBJ1-2	TGTGCCAGCAGGATCAATGCGGGTGGCTACACCTTC	CASRINAGGYTF
.	TRBD1	TRBV2	TRBJ1-1	TGTGCCAGCAGTCGGACAGGGCTTGAAGCTTTCTTT	CASSRTGLEAFF
.	.	TRBV6-5	TRBJ1-1	TGTGCCAGCACTGTACAGGGTGGATTTACTGAAGCTTTCTTT	CASTVQGGFTEAFF
few	TRBD1	TRBV6-1	TRBJ2-1	TGTGCCAGCAGCAAACAGGGGGCAACCTACAATGAGCAGTTCTTC	CASSKQGATYNEQFF
.	TRBD1	TRBV28	TRBJ2-7	TGTGCCAGCATGGACAGGGATTCGGACGAGCAGTACTTC	CASMDRDSDEQYF
once	.	TRBV7-9	TRBJ1-2	TGTGCCAGCAGCTTATTCGGGAGTAACTATGGCTACACCTTC	CASSLFGSNYGYTF
.	TRBD2	TRBV14	TRBJ2-1	TGTGCCAGCAGCCCGGGACTAGCGGGAGGTGAGCAGTTCTTC	CASSPGLAGGEQFF
few	TRBD1	TRBV23-1	TRBJ1-1	TGCGCCAGCAGTCAATCTCCGGGACAGGGGGATAGGGACACTGAAGCTTTCTTT	CASSQSPGQGDRDTEAFF
.	.	TRBV6-6	TRBJ2-5	TGTGCCAGCAGTTACCCCTCCAGGGACCAAGAGACCCAGTACTTC	CASSYPSRDQETQYF
.	TRBD1	TRBV4-3	TRBJ1-6	TGCGCCAGCAGCCAAGGTCTGGGGACAGGGGCTGATAATTCACCCCTCCACTTT	CASSQGLGTGADNSPLHF
.	.	TRBV5-1	TRBJ1-4	TGCGCCAGCAGCTTCGGACAGTCTAATGAAAAACTGTTTTTT	CASSFGQSNEKLFF
.	.	TRBV7-7	TRBJ2-2	TGTGCCAGCAGCCCGGCAGGAGGGGAAAGTACCGGGGAGCTGTTTTTT	CASSPAGGESTGELFF
.	TRBD1	TRBV6-1	TRBJ1-2	TGTGCCAGCAGGGGGACAGGGGAGGTCCGCTATGGCTACACCTTC	CASRGTGEVRYGYTF
.	TRBD1	TRBV29-1	TRBJ2-7	TGCAGCGTTGTAGTAGGGACAGCCTCGCCCTACGAGCAGTACTTC	CSVVVGTASPYEQYF
.	TRBD2	TRBV13	TRBJ2-1	TGTGCCAGCAGCCAATTGACTAGCGGGGCTCTCTTC	CASSQLTSGALF
.	.	TRBV6-6	TRBJ1-4	TGTGCCAGCAGTTACTCGGCCGCAACTAATGAAAAACTGTTTTTT	CASSYSAATNEKLFF
.	.	TRBV9	TRBJ2-3	TGTGCCAGCAGCGTTAATACAGGGCGGGCAGATACGCAGTATTTT	CASSVNTGRADTQYF
.	.	TRBV7-8	TRBJ2-1	TGTGCCAGCAGCCCCCCGGGAGCGGGTGAGCAGTTCTTC	CASSPPGAGEQFF
.	.	TRBV29-1	TRBJ2-1	TGCAGCGCCACGGGGGTAGGCTACAATGAGCAGTTCTTC	CSATGVGYNEQFF
once	TRBD2	TRBV5-6	TRBJ2-1	TGTGCCAGCAGCCAAAACAGGGGACTAGCGGGAGGTTTCTTC	CASSQNRGLAGGFF
.	.	TRBV27	TRBJ1-3	TGTGCCAGCAGTCCCGGGAGCTCTGGAAACACCATATATTTT	CASSPGSSGNTIYF
.	.	TRBV5-6	TRBJ1-6	TGTGCCAGCAGCATCGGCGGGGGCCGCCAGCCCCTCCACTTT	CASSIGGGRQPLHF
.	.	TRBV5-4	TRBJ1-5	TGTGCCAGCAGCTTGGGTGGGGGGCAGCCCCAGCATTTT	CASSLGGGQPQHF
few	.	TRBV5-1	TRBJ2-3	TGCGCCAGCAGCTTAACCGCAGGGGTGGACACAGATACGCAGTATTTT	CASSLTAGVDTDTQYF
few	TRBD1	TRBV19	TRBJ2-2	TGTGCCGGGGGACAGGGCCTAACCGGGGAGCTGTTTTTT	CAGGQGLTGELFF
.	.	TRBV9	TRBJ1-1	TGTGCCAGCAGCGTAGGGGAGAGCTACCAAGCTTTCTTT	CASSVGESYQAFF
.	TRBD2	TRBV7-6	TRBJ2-3	TGTGCCAGCAGCGAGACTAGCGGGACGCAGTATTTT	CASSETSGTQYF
.	TRBD2	TRBV20-1	TRBJ2-1	TGCAGTGCTAGAATTGGACTAGATCCGTTCTTC	CSARIGLDPFF
.	TRBD1	TRBV7-9	TRBJ1-3	TGTGCCAGCAGCTCTGACAGGGACTCTGGAAACACCATATATTTT	CASSSDRDSGNTIYF
.	.	TRBV10-3	TRBJ1-4	TGTGCCATCGGGGAGGCAGGCAATAATGAAAAACTGTTTTTT	CAIGEAGNNEKLFF
.	.	TRBV30	TRBJ2-1	TGTGCCTGGAGATTTATCGGGGGTAGCTCCTACAATGAGCAGTTCTTC	CAWRFIGGSSYNEQFF
.	TRBD1	TRBV7-7	TRBJ2-2	TGTGCCAGCAGGGCAGGGACAGGGGACACCGGGGAGCTGTTTTTT	CASRAGTGDTGELFF
.	TRBD1	TRBV10-3	TRBJ2-7	TGTGCCATCAGTGGGACAGGGTGGGAGCAGTACTTC	CAISGTGWEQYF
.	TRBD2	TRBV19	TRBJ2-1	TGTGCCAGTAGTATATCTCGGTTGACTAGCGGGAGCCTATACAATGAGCAGTTCTTC	CASSISRLTSGSLYNEQFF
.	TRBD1	TRBV18	TRBJ2-7	TGTGCCAGCTCACCAGGACAGGGGTCCGCGGAGCAGTACTTC	CASSPGQGSAEQYF
few	.	TRBV10-3	TRBJ1-5	TGTGCCATCTCAGGAGGAAATAGCAATCAGCCCCAGCATTTT	CAISGGNSNQPQHF
.	.	TRBV5-4	TRBJ1-2	TGTGCCAGCAGCTTGGCGAGACGCGGGGGGTTTGATGGCTACACCTTC	CASSLARRGGFDGYTF
.	.	TRBV7-2	TRBJ2-5	TGTGCCAGCAGCCAGCCGGGGGAGACCCAGTACTTC	CASSQPGETQYF
.	.	TRBV4-3	TRBJ1-2	TGCGCCAGCAGCCAAGAGGAGTATGACTATGGCTACACCTTC	CASSQEEYDYGYTF
.	TRBD1	TRBV5-1	TRBJ1-1	TGCGCCAGCAGCTTGGGACAGGGGGCTCTTGGCACTGAAGCTTTCTTT	CASSLGQGALGTEAFF
medium-sized	.	TRBV2	TRBJ1-2	TGTGCCAGCAGTGTGGGCTACGGTGACTATGGCTACACCTTC	CASSVGYGDYGYTF
.	.	TRBV30	TRBJ2-1	TGTGCCTGGAGTGTAACGGGGTCCTATTCCTACAATGAGCAGTTCTTC	CAWSVTGSYSYNEQFF
.	.	TRBV11-3	TRBJ2-7	TGTGCCAGCAGCTTAACGGGAAGCTCCTACGAGCAGTACTTC	CASSLTGSSYEQYF
.	TRBD2	TRBV7-2	TRBJ2-7	TGTGCCAGCAGCTTAGGGACTAGCGGGAGGTACGAGCAGTACTTC	CASSLGTSGRYEQYF